Listed below are T cell receptor beta chains from one sample, sequenced in a study of blood T cell repertoires in COVID-19. TCRdb's table, derived via immunoSEQ multiplex PCR, lists solely in-frame clones and lacks some. The sample carries around 78,000 clones, 88% recorded once. Source material: peripheral blood. The receptors shown here come from a human donor in a cohort sampled during active COVID-19. The CDR3 runs from the conserved cysteine through the conserved F or W. A D gene is named only where the DNA matches it firmly. Not all rows give a size; the values are once, few, many and, for expanded clones, a class.

v_call	d_call	j_call	clone_size	cdr3_aa	cdr3_nt
TRBV2	TRBD1	TRBJ2-7	once	CASSEGQSSYEQYF	TGTGCCAGCAGTGAGGGACAGAGCTCCTACGAGCAGTACTTC
TRBV9	TRBD2	TRBJ2-7	NA	CASSLGLAGDEQYF	TGTGCCAGCAGCTTGGGACTAGCGGGAGACGAGCAGTACTTC
TRBV4-1	TRBD1	TRBJ2-5	NA	CASSRKDRGQETQYF	TGCGCCAGCAGCCGAAAAGACAGGGGACAAGAGACCCAGTACTTC
TRBV6-2/TRBV6-3	NA	TRBJ1-5	few	CASSPGIASNQPQHF	TGTGCCAGCAGTCCCGGGATCGCTAGCAATCAGCCCCAGCATTTT
TRBV21-1	NA	TRBJ2-7	NA	CATGETRGLGEQYF	TGTGCCACTGGGGAAACTAGGGGACTAGGGGAGCAGTACTTC
TRBV6-2/TRBV6-3	TRBD1	TRBJ2-1	NA	CASSYPQGDEQFF	TGTGCCAGCAGTTACCCCCAGGGGGATGAGCAGTTCTTC
TRBV7-3	NA	TRBJ2-2	NA	CASSTTGTGELFF	TGTGCCAGCAGCACGACGGGCACCGGGGAGCTGTTTTTT
TRBV3-1/TRBV3-2	TRBD2	TRBJ2-5	few	CASSRGSGGSRETQYF	TGTGCCAGCAGCCGGGGGAGCGGGGGCAGTCGGGAGACCCAGTACTTC
TRBV24-1	TRBD1	TRBJ1-2	NA	CATSDPGTETPYGYTF	TGTGCCACCAGTGATCCCGGGACAGAGACCCCGTATGGCTACACCTTC
TRBV27	NA	TRBJ2-7	NA	CASSQRGYEQYF	TGTGCCAGCAGCCAAAGGGGCTACGAGCAGTACTTC
TRBV24-1	NA	TRBJ2-2	NA	CATSGGLDTGELFF	TGTGCCACCAGTGGAGGGTTGGACACCGGGGAGCTGTTTTTT
TRBV19	NA	TRBJ1-2	NA	CASSGLYGYTF	TGTGCCAGTAGTGGGCTTTATGGCTACACCTTC
TRBV2	NA	TRBJ2-5	NA	CASSDFAGETQYF	TGTGCCAGCAGTGACTTCGCGGGGGAGACCCAGTACTTC
TRBV7-2	NA	TRBJ1-3	NA	CASSARTAGNTIYF	TGTGCCAGCAGCGCCAGGACAGCAGGAAACACCATATATTTT
TRBV7-9	NA	TRBJ2-1	NA	CASSLYRGSQNEQFF	TGTGCCAGCAGCTTATATAGAGGCTCCCAAAATGAGCAGTTCTTC
TRBV5-5	NA	TRBJ2-5	NA	CASSLEAADQRETQYF	TGTGCCAGCAGCTTGGAGGCCGCCGATCAGAGGGAGACCCAGTACTTC
TRBV7-6	NA	TRBJ2-6	NA	CASSSEDSGANVLTF	TGTGCCAGCAGCTCAGAAGACTCTGGGGCCAACGTCCTGACTTTC
TRBV2	NA	TRBJ2-1	once	CASSEGRGTYNEQFF	TGTGCCAGCAGTGAGGGGCGGGGAACCTACAATGAGCAGTTCTTC
TRBV7-2	NA	TRBJ2-3	NA	CASSLSGRPSTDTQYF	TGTGCCAGCAGCTTATCCGGCAGGCCTAGCACAGATACGCAGTATTTT
TRBV7-8	NA	TRBJ1-6	NA	CASSPYNSPLHF	TGTGCCAGCAGCCCGTATAATTCACCCCTCCACTTT
TRBV5-4	NA	TRBJ1-1	NA	CASSLGAGINTEAFF	TGTGCCAGCAGCTTGGGGGCAGGTATAAACACTGAAGCTTTCTTT
TRBV7-2	TRBD2	TRBJ2-2	NA	CASSPDGLAGDTGELFF	TGTGCCAGCAGCCCCGATGGACTAGCGGGGGACACCGGGGAGCTGTTTTTT
TRBV6-6	NA	TRBJ2-1	NA	CASSYSPGQKRDEQFF	TGTGCCAGCAGTTACTCCCCGGGACAAAAGAGGGATGAGCAGTTCTTC
TRBV14	TRBD1	TRBJ1-2	NA	CASSQRRDRGGGYTF	TGTGCCAGCAGCCAACGCCGGGACAGGGGGGGCGGCTACACCTTC
TRBV7-9	NA	TRBJ2-1	once	CASPPSGGDTTNEQFF	TGTGCCAGCCCTCCGAGTGGTGGGGACACCACCAATGAGCAGTTCTTC
TRBV28	NA	TRBJ2-3	NA	CASSTIRDTQYF	TGTGCCAGCAGTACCATTCGGGATACGCAGTATTTT
TRBV5-1	NA	TRBJ1-2	NA	CASSLVGAVRGYTF	TGCGCCAGCAGCTTGGTGGGGGCGGTGAGGGGCTACACCTTC
TRBV2	TRBD1	TRBJ2-3	NA	CASKNRGHSDTQYF	TGTGCCAGCAAGAACAGGGGGCACTCAGATACGCAGTATTTT
TRBV6-5	TRBD1	TRBJ1-1	NA	CASSYSTGVNTEAFF	TGTGCCAGCAGTTACTCGACAGGGGTAAACACTGAAGCTTTCTTT
TRBV18	NA	TRBJ1-3	once	CASSPSQSGPGNTIYF	TGTGCCAGCTCACCCTCTCAGTCTGGCCCCGGAAACACCATATATTTT
TRBV28	TRBD2	TRBJ2-1	NA	CASSLLAGYRSYNEQFF	TGTGCCAGCAGTTTATTAGCGGGATATCGCTCCTACAATGAGCAGTTCTTC
TRBV6-2/TRBV6-3	TRBD2	TRBJ2-1	NA	CASSPQATGTRPNEQFF	TGTGCCAGCAGCCCCCAGGCAACCGGGACTAGACCCAATGAGCAGTTCTTC
TRBV11-2	TRBD2	TRBJ2-1	NA	CASSLEGLARQFF	TGTGCCAGCAGCTTAGAAGGACTAGCTCGCCAGTTCTTC
TRBV9	NA	TRBJ2-5	NA	CASSEGRGETQYF	TGTGCCAGCAGCGAGGGCAGGGGAGAGACCCAGTACTTC
TRBV14	TRBD1	TRBJ2-7	NA	CASSPTGGPYEQYF	TGTGCCAGCAGCCCGACAGGGGGCCCCTACGAGCAGTACTTC
TRBV2	TRBD2	TRBJ2-2	NA	CASGDGLEITGELFF	TGTGCCAGCGGAGACGGACTAGAGATCACCGGGGAGCTGTTTTTT
TRBV6-4	NA	TRBJ1-1	NA	CASSPGSINTEAFF	TGTGCCAGCAGTCCCGGGTCCATAAACACTGAAGCTTTCTTT
TRBV2	NA	TRBJ1-1	once	CASSRSSRGGYTEAFF	TGTGCCAGCAGTCGATCATCCAGGGGCGGGTACACTGAAGCTTTCTTT
TRBV11-1	NA	TRBJ1-2	NA	CASRPTGEGYTF	TGTGCCAGCAGGCCTACCGGGGAAGGCTACACCTTC
TRBV10-3	TRBD2	TRBJ2-3	NA	CAISDGGGRRDTQYF	TGTGCCATCAGTGACGGAGGCGGGAGAAGGGATACGCAGTATTTT